A selection of T cell receptor beta chains follows, all from one sample in a study of T cell repertoires in cytomegalovirus infection. No antigen is known for these receptors. TCRdb recomputed calls from the reads with MiXCR, one row per CDR3 protein. The sample carries 650,000 to 900,000 distinct CDR3 sequences, less than 35% recorded once. Specimen: cultured CD8+ T cells from PBMCs, collected from culture after CMV antigen stimulation. The source is a human donor in good health (CMV status not recorded). Some clones in this sample may be carry-over from other donors' samples. CDR3s include the opening cysteine and the closing phenylalanine or tryptophan. A D gene is named only where the DNA matches it firmly. Expanded clones are given a class, and other clones once, few, many or no size at all.

V gene	J gene	D gene	clone size	CDR3 protein	CDR3 DNA
TRBV6-6	TRBJ2-2	TRBD2	.	CASSLGLAGAPGELFF	TGTGCCAGCAGTCTGGGGCTAGCGGGAGCCCCCGGGGAGCTGTTTTTT
TRBV6-8	TRBJ1-1	.	once	CASSRGEVPMNTEAFF	TGTGCCAGCAGTCGAGGCGAGGTCCCCATGAACACTGAAGCTTTCTTT
TRBV4-3	TRBJ1-5	.	.	CASSPNTAGQPQHF	TGCGCCAGCAGCCCTAACACGGCGGGGCAGCCCCAGCATTTT
TRBV19	TRBJ2-2	.	.	CASTRVGELFF	TGTGCCAGTACCAGGGTGGGGGAGCTGTTTTTT
TRBV20-1	TRBJ2-5	TRBD2	.	CSASGAGGQETQYF	TGCAGTGCCAGTGGGGCGGGGGGGCAAGAGACCCAGTACTTC
TRBV7-9	TRBJ1-1	.	few	CASSPQRDTEAFF	TGTGCCAGCAGCCCCCAGAGGGACACTGAAGCTTTCTTT
TRBV20-1	TRBJ2-3	.	.	CSARKKGTDTQYF	TGCAGTGCTAGGAAGAAGGGGACAGATACGCAGTATTTT
TRBV20-1	TRBJ1-2	TRBD1	.	CSARGQGTHGYTF	TGCAGTGCTAGAGGACAGGGGACACATGGCTACACCTTC
TRBV20-1	TRBJ2-2	.	.	CSASRPPGWGGGELFF	TGCAGTGCTAGCCGCCCGCCGGGGTGGGGTGGCGGGGAGCTGTTTTTT
TRBV27	TRBJ2-4	.	few	CASSYGGNVAKNIQYF	TGTGCCAGCAGTTACGGAGGCAACGTAGCCAAAAACATTCAGTACTTC
TRBV7-8	TRBJ2-3	.	few	CASQKPGFADTQYF	TGTGCCAGTCAGAAACCGGGGTTTGCAGATACGCAGTATTTT
TRBV2	TRBJ2-3	.	few	CASSGPEVVAGQDTDTQYF	TGTGCCAGCAGTGGCCCCGAGGTAGTGGCGGGACAAGACACAGATACGCAGTATTTT
TRBV5-6	TRBJ1-6	TRBD1	.	CATTHGQGNSPLHF	TGTGCCACAACACATGGACAGGGTAATTCACCCCTCCACTTT
TRBV16	TRBJ1-4	.	.	CASSQSSGGEKLFF	TGTGCCAGCAGCCAATCCTCTGGAGGTGAAAAACTGTTTTTT
TRBV20-1	TRBJ1-5	TRBD1	.	CSARDRGSNQPQHF	TGCAGTGCTAGGGACAGGGGGAGCAATCAGCCCCAGCATTTT
TRBV4-3	TRBJ2-3	.	.	CASSQEIIGRTDTQYF	TGCGCCAGCAGCCAAGAGATTATAGGACGCACAGATACGCAGTATTTT
TRBV19	TRBJ2-1	.	many	CASSIQGYEQFF	TGTGCCAGTAGTATTCAGGGGTATGAGCAGTTCTTC
TRBV6-4	TRBJ1-2	TRBD1	once	CATLDRGYGYTF	TGTGCCACCTTGGACAGGGGATATGGCTACACCTTC
TRBV7-9	TRBJ2-7	.	few	CASSLLDQDTMTYEQYF	TGTGCCAGCAGCTTACTAGATCAGGACACAATGACCTACGAGCAGTACTTC
TRBV12-3/TRBV12-4	TRBJ2-1	TRBD1	many	CASSSHRGPYNEQFF	TGTGCCAGCAGCTCCCACAGGGGCCCATACAATGAGCAGTTCTTC
TRBV29-1	TRBJ2-7	.	.	CSVGLGTYEQYF	TGCAGCGTTGGGCTGGGAACCTACGAGCAGTACTTC
TRBV4-1	TRBJ1-3	.	.	CASSQEMVPIPKVF	TGCGCCAGCAGCCAAGAAATGGTCCCAATTCCCAAAGTCTTT
TRBV25-1	TRBJ1-6	TRBD1	.	CASSLGQGTSPLHF	TGTGCCAGCAGTTTGGGACAGGGGACGTCACCCCTCCACTTT
TRBV9	TRBJ2-1	TRBD2	.	CASSARTSGGVEQFF	TGTGCCAGCAGCGCCCGGACTAGCGGGGGTGTTGAGCAGTTCTTC
TRBV12-3/TRBV12-4	TRBJ2-3	.	few	CASSFLDIPTDTQYF	TGTGCCAGCAGTTTTTTGGATATCCCCACAGATACGCAGTATTTT
TRBV20-1	TRBJ2-7	.	few	CSAKPRTVYEQYF	TGCAGTGCTAAACCCCGGACTGTATACGAGCAGTACTTC
TRBV5-4	TRBJ2-4	TRBD1	.	CASSPGTGDLAKNIQYF	TGTGCCAGCAGCCCCGGGACAGGGGATCTAGCCAAAAACATTCAGTACTTC
TRBV10-3	TRBJ2-7	TRBD1	few	CAISGREFGTGDYEQYF	TGTGCCATCAGTGGCCGGGAATTTGGGACAGGGGACTACGAGCAGTACTTC
TRBV7-9	TRBJ2-5	.	once	CASSLIQGDFGETQYF	TGTGCCAGCAGCTTAATACAGGGTGATTTTGGAGAGACCCAGTACTTC
TRBV27	TRBJ2-3	.	.	CASSLGGMPPVLDTQYF	TGTGCCAGCAGTTTAGGGGGAATGCCTCCGGTTTTAGATACGCAGTATTTT
TRBV7-2	TRBJ1-4	TRBD1	many	CASSLAGQGAGEKLFF	TGTGCCAGCAGCTTGGCGGGACAGGGGGCGGGTGAAAAACTGTTTTTT
TRBV7-2	TRBJ2-5	TRBD2	.	CASSNLGGAGGRETQYF	TGTGCCAGCAGCAACCTGGGGGGAGCGGGGGGGCGAGAGACCCAGTACTTC
TRBV7-9	TRBJ2-5	.	few	CASSLARTGRKTQYF	TGTGCCAGCAGCTTAGCGCGAACAGGGAGGAAGACCCAGTACTTC
TRBV24-1	TRBJ2-3	.	.	CATSPRGGPLTDTQYF	TGTGCCACCAGCCCGCGCGGGGGCCCCCTCACAGATACGCAGTATTTT
TRBV7-6	TRBJ2-1	TRBD2	few	CASYGGGSYNEQFF	TGTGCCTCCTATGGGGGGGGCTCCTACAATGAGCAGTTCTTC
TRBV19	TRBJ2-7	.	few	CASRPNLYGLYEQYF	TGTGCCAGTAGACCCAATCTCTATGGCCTCTACGAGCAGTACTTC
TRBV6-6	TRBJ1-1	.	.	CASSYSRRNTEAFF	TGTGCCAGCAGTTACTCCCGTAGGAACACTGAAGCTTTCTTT
TRBV7-9	TRBJ1-5	TRBD1	.	CASSLDRGLGPQHF	TGTGCCAGCAGCTTAGATAGGGGGCTTGGGCCCCAGCATTTT
TRBV7-8	TRBJ2-5	TRBD1	few	CASSLLVRRTGKETQYF	TGTGCCAGCAGCTTACTCGTGCGAAGGACAGGGAAAGAGACCCAGTACTTC
TRBV28	TRBJ1-2	.	.	CASSFSRTGGYTF	TGTGCCAGCAGTTTTAGCAGGACCGGCGGCTACACCTTC
TRBV7-9	TRBJ2-1	TRBD2	.	CASSSPPERGGPYNEQFF	TGTGCCAGCAGCTCCCCCCCCGAGCGGGGGGGCCCCTACAATGAGCAGTTCTTC
TRBV7-6	TRBJ2-1	.	few	CASSPRGLAASYNEQFF	TGTGCCAGCAGCCCAAGGGGGCTAGCGGCTTCCTACAATGAGCAGTTCTTC
TRBV7-9	TRBJ1-5	.	few	CASSPSLSNQPQHF	TGTGCCAGCAGCCCCAGTCTTAGCAATCAGCCCCAGCATTTT
TRBV19	TRBJ1-1	.	few	CASTQSGLTPEAFF	TGTGCCAGTACACAAAGTGGACTAACGCCTGAAGCTTTCTTT
TRBV4-1	TRBJ2-6	.	few	CASSQRTSGANVLTF	TGCGCCAGCAGCCAACGCACCTCTGGGGCCAACGTCCTGACTTTC
TRBV7-9	TRBJ1-2	TRBD1	few	CASSLNSEWTGANYGYTF	TGTGCCAGCAGCTTAAATTCCGAATGGACAGGAGCTAACTATGGCTACACCTTC
TRBV7-3	TRBJ2-7	.	.	CASSGSKGFPLPYEQYF	TGTGCCAGCAGCGGATCTAAGGGATTCCCCCTCCCCTACGAGCAGTACTTC
TRBV24-1	TRBJ1-1	TRBD1	.	CATRRTGAPNTEAFF	TGTGCCACCAGAAGGACAGGGGCGCCGAACACTGAAGCTTTCTTT
TRBV7-3	TRBJ2-3	TRBD2	many	CASSLAGGNTDTQYF	TGTGCCAGCAGCTTAGCGGGGGGAAACACAGATACGCAGTATTTT
TRBV7-2	TRBJ2-3	TRBD2	many	CASSLAREVDTQYF	TGTGCCAGCAGCTTAGCCCGGGAGGTGGATACGCAGTATTTT
TRBV6-2/TRBV6-3	TRBJ1-1	TRBD1	.	CASISSGQTLEAFF	TGTGCCAGCATCTCCTCGGGACAGACCCTTGAAGCTTTCTTT